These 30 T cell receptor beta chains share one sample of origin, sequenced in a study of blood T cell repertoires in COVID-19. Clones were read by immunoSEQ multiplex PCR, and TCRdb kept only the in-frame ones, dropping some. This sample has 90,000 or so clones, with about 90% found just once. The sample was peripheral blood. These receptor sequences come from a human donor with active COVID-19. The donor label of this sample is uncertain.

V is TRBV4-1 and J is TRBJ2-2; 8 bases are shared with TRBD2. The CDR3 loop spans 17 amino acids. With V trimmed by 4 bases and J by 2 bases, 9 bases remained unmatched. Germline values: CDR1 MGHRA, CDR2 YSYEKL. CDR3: CASSPAASGGNTGELFF. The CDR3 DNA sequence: TGCGCCAGCAGCCCAGCCGCCAGCGGGGGTAACACCGGGGAGCTGTTTTTT.

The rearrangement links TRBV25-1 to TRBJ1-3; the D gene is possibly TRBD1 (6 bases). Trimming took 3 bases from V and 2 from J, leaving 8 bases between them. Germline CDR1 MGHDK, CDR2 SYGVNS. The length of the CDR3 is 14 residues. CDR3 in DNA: TGTGCCAGCAGTGAGTGGACAGCTGGAAACACCATATATTTT. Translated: CASSEWTAGNTIYF.

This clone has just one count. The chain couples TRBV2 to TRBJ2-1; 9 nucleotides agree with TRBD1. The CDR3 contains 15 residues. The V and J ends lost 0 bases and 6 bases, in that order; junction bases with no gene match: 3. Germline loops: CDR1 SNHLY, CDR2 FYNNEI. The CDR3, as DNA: TGTGCCAGCAGTGAAGCGGGACAGGGAAGCAATGAGCAGTTCTTC. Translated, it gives CASSEAGQGSNEQFF.

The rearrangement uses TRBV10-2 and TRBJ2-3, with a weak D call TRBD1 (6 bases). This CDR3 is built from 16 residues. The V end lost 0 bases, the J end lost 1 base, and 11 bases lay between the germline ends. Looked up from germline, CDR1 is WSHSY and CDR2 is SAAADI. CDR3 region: CASSESPGVGTDTQYF. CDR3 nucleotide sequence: TGCGCCAGCAGTGAGTCACCAGGGGTCGGCACAGATACGCAGTATTTT.

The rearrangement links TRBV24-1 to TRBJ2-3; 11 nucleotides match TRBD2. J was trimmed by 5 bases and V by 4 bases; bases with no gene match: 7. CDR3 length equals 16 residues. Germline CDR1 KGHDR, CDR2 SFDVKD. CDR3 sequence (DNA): TGTGCCACCAGTGACCGGACTAGCGGGCGGAGAGATACGCAGTATTTT. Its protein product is CATSDRTSGRRDTQYF.

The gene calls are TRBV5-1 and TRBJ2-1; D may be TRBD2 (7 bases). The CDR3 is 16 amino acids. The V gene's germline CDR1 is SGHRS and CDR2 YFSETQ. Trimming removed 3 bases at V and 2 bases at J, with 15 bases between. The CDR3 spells CASSWTGGPTYNEQFF. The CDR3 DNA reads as TGCGCCAGCAGCTGGACCGGGGGGCCAACCTACAATGAGCAGTTCTTC.

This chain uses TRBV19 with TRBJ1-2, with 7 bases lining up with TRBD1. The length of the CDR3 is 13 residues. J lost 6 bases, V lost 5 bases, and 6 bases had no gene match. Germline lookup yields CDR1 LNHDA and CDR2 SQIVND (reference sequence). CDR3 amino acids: CASSYEGANGYTF. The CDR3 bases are TGTGCCAGTAGTTATGAGGGGGCTAATGGCTACACCTTC. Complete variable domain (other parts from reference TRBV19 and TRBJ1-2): DGGITQSPKYLFRKEGQNVTLSCEQNLNHDAMYWYRQDPGQGLRLIYYSQIVNDFQKGDIAEGYSVSREKKESFPLTVTSAQKNPTAFYLCASSYEGANGYTFGSGTRLTVV.

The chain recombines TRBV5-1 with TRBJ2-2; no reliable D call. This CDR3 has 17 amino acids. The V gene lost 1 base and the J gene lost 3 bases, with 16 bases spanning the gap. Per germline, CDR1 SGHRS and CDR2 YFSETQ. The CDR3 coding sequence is TGCGCCAGCAGCTTGTCGGTGTCGGGTCGGGACACCGGGGAGCTGTTTTTT. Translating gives CASSLSVSGRDTGELFF.

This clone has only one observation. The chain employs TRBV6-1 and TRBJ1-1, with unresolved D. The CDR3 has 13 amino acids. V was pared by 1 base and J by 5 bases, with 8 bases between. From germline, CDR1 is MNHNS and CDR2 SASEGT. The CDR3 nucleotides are TGTGCCAGCAGTGAAGTAGTGCGTACTGAAGCTTTCTTT. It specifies CASSEVVRTEAFF.

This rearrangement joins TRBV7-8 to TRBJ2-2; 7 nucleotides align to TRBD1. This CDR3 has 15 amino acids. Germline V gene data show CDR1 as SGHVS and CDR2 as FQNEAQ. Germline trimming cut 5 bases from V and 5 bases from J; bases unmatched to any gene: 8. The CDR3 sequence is CASSQRQGKTGELFF. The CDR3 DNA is TGTGCCAGCAGCCAAAGACAGGGCAAAACCGGGGAGCTGTTTTTT.

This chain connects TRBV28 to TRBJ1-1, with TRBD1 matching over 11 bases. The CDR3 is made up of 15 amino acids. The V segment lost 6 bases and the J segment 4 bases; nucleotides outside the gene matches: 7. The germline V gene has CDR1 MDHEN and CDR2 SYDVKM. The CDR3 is CASRDRGQGSTEAFF. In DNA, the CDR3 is TGTGCCAGCAGGGACAGGGGGCAAGGCAGCACTGAAGCTTTCTTT.

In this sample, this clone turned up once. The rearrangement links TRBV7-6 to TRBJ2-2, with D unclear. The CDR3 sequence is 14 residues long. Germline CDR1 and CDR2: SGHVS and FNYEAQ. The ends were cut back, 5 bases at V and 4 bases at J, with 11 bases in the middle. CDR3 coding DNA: TGTGCCAGCAGCCTGGAACAGTTCACCGGGGAGCTGTTTTTT. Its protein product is CASSLEQFTGELFF.

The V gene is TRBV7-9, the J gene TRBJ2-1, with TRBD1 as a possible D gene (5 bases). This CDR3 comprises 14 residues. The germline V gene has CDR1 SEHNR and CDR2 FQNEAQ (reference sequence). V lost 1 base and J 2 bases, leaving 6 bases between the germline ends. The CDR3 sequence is CASSLGGPYNEQFF. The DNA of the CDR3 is TGTGCCAGCAGCTTAGGGGGCCCCTACAATGAGCAGTTCTTC.

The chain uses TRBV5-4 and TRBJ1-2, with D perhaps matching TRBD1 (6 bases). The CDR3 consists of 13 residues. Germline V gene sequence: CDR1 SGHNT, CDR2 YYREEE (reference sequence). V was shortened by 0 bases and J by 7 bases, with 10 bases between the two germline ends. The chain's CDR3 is CASSLERGTGYTF. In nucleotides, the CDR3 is TGTGCCAGCAGCTTGGAGAGGGGGACTGGCTACACCTTC.

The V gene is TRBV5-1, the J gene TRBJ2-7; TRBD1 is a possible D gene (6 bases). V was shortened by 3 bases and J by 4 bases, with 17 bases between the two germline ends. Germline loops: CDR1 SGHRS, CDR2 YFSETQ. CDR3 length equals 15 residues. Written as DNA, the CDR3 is TGCGCCAGCAGCTCGGTCCGGACAGCGAATTACGAGCAGTACTTC. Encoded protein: CASSSVRTANYEQYF.

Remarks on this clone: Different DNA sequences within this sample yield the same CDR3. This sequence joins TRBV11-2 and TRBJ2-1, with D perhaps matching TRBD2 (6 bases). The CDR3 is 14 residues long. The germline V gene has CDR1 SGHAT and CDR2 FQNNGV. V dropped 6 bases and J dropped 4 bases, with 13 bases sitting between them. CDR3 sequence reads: CASSLRDPYNEQFF. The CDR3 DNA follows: TGTGCCAGCAGTCTGCGGGACCCTTACAATGAGCAGTTCTTC.

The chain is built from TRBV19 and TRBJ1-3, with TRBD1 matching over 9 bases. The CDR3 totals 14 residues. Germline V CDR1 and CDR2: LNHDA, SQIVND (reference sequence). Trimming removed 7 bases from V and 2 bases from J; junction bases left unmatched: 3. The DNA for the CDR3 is TGTGCCAGTAAGAGGGACAGGGCTGGAAACACCATATATTTT. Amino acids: CASKRDRAGNTIYF.

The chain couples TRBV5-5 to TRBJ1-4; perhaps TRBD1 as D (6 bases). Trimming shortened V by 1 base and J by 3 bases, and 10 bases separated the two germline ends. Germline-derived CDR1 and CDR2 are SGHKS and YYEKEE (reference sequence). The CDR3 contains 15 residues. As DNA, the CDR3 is TGTGCCAGCAGCTTGTATGACAGGCCTAATGAAAAACTGTTTTTT. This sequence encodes CASSLYDRPNEKLFF.

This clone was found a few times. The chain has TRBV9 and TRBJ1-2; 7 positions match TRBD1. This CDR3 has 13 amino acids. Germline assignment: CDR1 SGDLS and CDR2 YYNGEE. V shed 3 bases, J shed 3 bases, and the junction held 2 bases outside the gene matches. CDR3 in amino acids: CASSGDRDYGYTF. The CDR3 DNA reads TGTGCCAGCAGCGGCGACAGGGACTATGGCTACACCTTC. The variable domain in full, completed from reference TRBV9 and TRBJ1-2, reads DSGVTQTPKHLITATGQRVTLRCSPRSGDLSVYWYQQSLDQGLQFLIQYYNGEERAKGNILERFSAQQFPDLHSELNLSSLELGDSALYFCASSGDRDYGYTFGSGTRLTVV.

The CDR3 loop is CASSVDRVADTQYF. As DNA, the CDR3 is TGTGCCAGCAGCGTCGACAGGGTAGCAGATACGCAGTATTTT. The V call is TRBV9, the J call TRBJ2-3, with 7 bases fitting TRBD1. The CDR3 loop spans 14 amino acids. In germline, CDR1 is SGDLS, CDR2 YYNGEE. The trim removed 2 bases at V and 4 bases at J, leaving 4 bases unmatched.

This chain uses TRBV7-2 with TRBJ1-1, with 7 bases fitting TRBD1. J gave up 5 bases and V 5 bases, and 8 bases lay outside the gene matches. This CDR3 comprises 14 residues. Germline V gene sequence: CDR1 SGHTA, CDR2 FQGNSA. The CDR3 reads CASSLNPGGTEAFF. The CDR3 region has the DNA TGTGCCAGCAGCCTTAACCCAGGGGGTACTGAAGCTTTCTTT.

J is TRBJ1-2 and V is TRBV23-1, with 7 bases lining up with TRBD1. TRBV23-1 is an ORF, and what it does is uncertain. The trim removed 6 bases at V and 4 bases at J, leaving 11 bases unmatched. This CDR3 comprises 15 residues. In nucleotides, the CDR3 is TGCGCCAGCAGCCTACAGGGGAGCGCCATCTATGGCTACACCTTC. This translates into CASSLQGSAIYGYTF.

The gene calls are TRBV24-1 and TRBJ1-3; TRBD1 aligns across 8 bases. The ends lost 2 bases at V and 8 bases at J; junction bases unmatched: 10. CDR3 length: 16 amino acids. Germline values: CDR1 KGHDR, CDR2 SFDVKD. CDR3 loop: CATSDSDDRGHHTIYF. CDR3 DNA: TGTGCCACCAGTGATTCCGATGACAGGGGTCATCACACCATATATTTT.

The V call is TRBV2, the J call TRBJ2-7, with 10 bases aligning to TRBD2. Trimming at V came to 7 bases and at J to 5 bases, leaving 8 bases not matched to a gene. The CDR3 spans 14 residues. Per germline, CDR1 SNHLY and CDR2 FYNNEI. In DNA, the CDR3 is TGTGCCAGCAAACCTAGCGGGGGTATCCACGAGCAGTACTTC. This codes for CASKPSGGIHEQYF. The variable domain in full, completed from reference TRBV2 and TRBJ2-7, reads EPEVTQTPSHQVTQMGQEVILRCVPISNHLYFYWYRQILGQKVEFLVSFYNNEISEKSEIFDDQFSVERPDGSNFTLKIRSTKLEDSAMYFCASKPSGGIHEQYFGPGTRLTVT.

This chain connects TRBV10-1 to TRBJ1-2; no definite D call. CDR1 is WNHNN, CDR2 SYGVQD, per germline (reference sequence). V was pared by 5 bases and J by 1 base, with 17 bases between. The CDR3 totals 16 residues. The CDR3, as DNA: TGCGCCAGCAGTAGGGCCCGGAGGGAGGGTAACTATGGCTACACCTTC. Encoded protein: CASSRARREGNYGYTF.

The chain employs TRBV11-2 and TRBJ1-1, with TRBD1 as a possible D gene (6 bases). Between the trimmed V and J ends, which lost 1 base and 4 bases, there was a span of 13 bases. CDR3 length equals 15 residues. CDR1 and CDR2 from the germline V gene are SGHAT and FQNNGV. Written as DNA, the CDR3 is TGTGCCAGCAGCTTAGCAGGGGCAGGGGTCACTGAAGCTTTCTTT. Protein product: CASSLAGAGVTEAFF.

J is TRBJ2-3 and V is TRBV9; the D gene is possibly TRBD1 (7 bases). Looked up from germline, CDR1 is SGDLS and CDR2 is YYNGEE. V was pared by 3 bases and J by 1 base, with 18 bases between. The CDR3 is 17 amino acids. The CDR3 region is CASSEEGTGDGTDTQYF. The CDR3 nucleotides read TGTGCCAGCAGCGAGGAGGGAACAGGGGACGGCACAGATACGCAGTATTTT.

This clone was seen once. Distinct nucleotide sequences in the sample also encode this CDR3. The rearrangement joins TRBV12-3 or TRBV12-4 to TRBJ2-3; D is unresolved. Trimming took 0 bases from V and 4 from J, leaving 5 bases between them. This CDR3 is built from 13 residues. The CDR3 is CASSLALADTQYF. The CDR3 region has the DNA TGTGCCAGCAGTTTAGCGCTAGCAGATACGCAGTATTTT.

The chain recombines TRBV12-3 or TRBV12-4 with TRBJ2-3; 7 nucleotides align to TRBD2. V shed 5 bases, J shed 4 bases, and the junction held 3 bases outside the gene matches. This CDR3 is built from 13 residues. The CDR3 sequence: CASSRAGSDTQYF. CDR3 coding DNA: TGTGCCAGCAGTCGAGCGGGGTCAGATACGCAGTATTTT.

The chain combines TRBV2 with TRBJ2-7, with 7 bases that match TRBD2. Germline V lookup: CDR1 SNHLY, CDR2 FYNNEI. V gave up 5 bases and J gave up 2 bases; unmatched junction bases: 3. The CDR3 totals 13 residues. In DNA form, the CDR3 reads TGTGCCAGCAGTCTCGGGGGGACCTACGAGCAGTACTTC. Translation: CASSLGGTYEQYF.